This T cell receptor (beta chain) was retrieved from a study of tumor-infiltrating lymphocytes in oesophageal squamous cell carcinoma. The V end was cut by 4 bases, the J end by 1 base, with 7 bases between. CDR3 length: 13 amino acids. CDR1 SGHTA and CDR2 FQGTGA come from the germline V gene. TCRdb recomputed calls from the PCR reads with MiXCR, one row per CDR3 protein. The data hold about 15,000 distinct CDR3 sequences, with roughly 50% observed a single time. The V call is TRBV7-3, the J call TRBJ1-1; D is uncertain. This clonotype originated in a female donor with esophageal squamous cell carcinoma. Sequenced material: esophageal tumor tissue. DNA for the CDR3: TGTGCCAGCAGCTCGCAGGAGAACACTGAAGCTTTCTTT. As protein: CASSSQENTEAFF.